The 18 T cell receptor beta chains below were found in one sample sequenced in a study of T cells in Graves' hyperthyroidism and ophthalmopathy. It was RNA transcripts that yielded the amplified TCR beta CDR3 regions. First-round RT-PCR of the TCR CDR3 relied on the HTBI primer set. TCRdb redid the calling of the multiplex PCR reads with MiXCR, one entry per CDR3 protein. The sample holds 450,000 to 700,000 distinct CDR3 sequences, more than 45% seen once. Sequenced sample: peripheral blood or thyroid tissue (not recorded which). All receptors come from a woman in her late teens or twenties with Graves' hyperthyroidism.

The rearrangement links TRBV10-2 to TRBJ2-5; tentatively, D is TRBD1 (5 bases). CDR3 length equals 12 residues. V lost 8 bases and J lost 2, with 9 bases in between. Germline lookup yields CDR1 WSHSY and CDR2 SAAADI. As DNA, the CDR3 is TGCGCCAGCGGGGCTCAGCAAGAGACCCAGTACTTC. This encodes CASGAQQETQYF.

This clonotype was seen repeatedly, ten times or more. V usage is TRBV5-1 and J usage is TRBJ1-5; D not resolved. The CDR3 has 15 amino acids. The V gene's germline CDR1 is SGHRS and CDR2 YFSETQ. V lost 4 bases, J lost 1 base, and 12 bases lay in between. CDR3: CASSPSPRSNQPQHF. In DNA form, the CDR3 reads TGCGCCAGCAGCCCCAGTCCCCGAAGCAATCAGCCCCAGCATTTT.

Details on this clonotype: This may come from a read error, since a much larger clone is one base off. The chain links TRBV7-9 to TRBJ1-4; TRBD1 matches 7 bases. Germline V gives CDR1 SEHNR, CDR2 FQNEAQ (reference sequence). The CDR3 extends over 14 amino acids. Here the CDR3 DNA reads TGTGCCTGCAGCTTGACAGGGAGGGATGAAAAACTGTTTTTT. Protein product: CACSLTGRDEKLFF.

This clonotype was detected a few times. CDR3: CASSSGQGGSYEQYF. CDR3 bases: TGTGCCAGCAGCTCCGGACAGGGCGGTTCCTACGAGCAGTACTTC. This chain connects TRBV12-3 or TRBV12-4 to TRBJ2-7, with 8 bases identical to TRBD1. V lost 6 bases, J lost 1 base, and 8 bases stayed unmatched. This CDR3 contains 15 residues.

This clonotype was observed many times. The chain has TRBV7-9 and TRBJ1-1; D gene uncertain. CDR1 is SEHNR, CDR2 FQNEAQ, per germline (reference sequence). V was trimmed by 5 bases and J by 4 bases, leaving 11 bases between them. This CDR3 spans 13 amino acids. Written as DNA, the CDR3 is TGTGCCAGCAGCCAGACTGAGGGCACTGAAGCTTTCTTT. It codes for CASSQTEGTEAFF.

This clonotype was counted many times. This rearrangement joins TRBV7-3 to TRBJ2-6; possible D gene TRBD2, 5 bases. This CDR3 is built from 16 residues. The V gene's germline CDR1 is SGHTA and CDR2 FQGTGA. The V and J ends lost 1 base and 1 base respectively, with 8 bases between them. This chain's CDR3 is CASSLIALSGANVLTF. The CDR3 nucleotides read TGTGCCAGCAGCTTAATAGCGCTATCTGGGGCCAACGTCCTGACTTTC.

V is TRBV29-1 and J is TRBJ2-5; 13 bases match TRBD2. Germline V gives CDR1 SQVTM, CDR2 ANQGSEA. The CDR3 runs 14 residues. The V segment lost 7 bases and the J segment 7 bases; nucleotides outside the gene matches: 9. The CDR3 coding sequence is TGCAGCGCCCGGACTAGCGGGAGTAGTGGGACCCAGTACTTC. Translating gives CSARTSGSSGTQYF.

The chain joins TRBV5-6 to TRBJ1-5, with D possibly being TRBD1 (6 bases). Germline V gives CDR1 SGHDT, CDR2 YYEEEE. The V and J ends lost 3 bases and 7 bases respectively, with 20 bases between them. This CDR3 spans 16 amino acids. The CDR3 loop reads CASSSNKQGSRQPQHF. CDR3 DNA: TGTGCCAGCAGCTCCAACAAACAGGGTTCAAGGCAGCCCCAGCATTTT.

The rearrangement joins TRBV2 to TRBJ2-7; 11 bases line up with TRBD2. Trimming at V came to 5 bases and at J to 2 bases, leaving 8 bases not matched to a gene. The CDR3 length is 16 residues. The germline gives CDR1 SNHLY, CDR2 FYNNEI. This chain's CDR3 is CASSLPSGRLTYEQYF. CDR3 in DNA: TGTGCCAGCAGTTTGCCTAGCGGGAGGCTCACCTACGAGCAGTACTTC.

As for this clonotype: A much bigger clone sits one base away, suggesting this may be a read error. The CDR3: CVSSPIGTATHQPQHF. DNA of the CDR3: TGTGTCAGCAGCCCGATAGGGACAGCAACTCATCAGCCCCAGCATTTT. This chain joins TRBV2 and TRBJ1-5; 7 positions match TRBD1. Germline lookup yields CDR1 SNHLY and CDR2 FYNNEI. The CDR3 sequence is 16 residues long.

As concerns this clonotype: It may be a read error: a sequence one base away is much more abundant. This chain joins TRBV5-6 and TRBJ2-7; 10 bases agree with TRBD2. Looked up from germline, CDR1 is SGHDT and CDR2 is YYEEEE. This CDR3 is built from 16 residues. CDR3 DNA sequence: TGTGCCAGCAGCCCCGCTAGCGGGAGCGCCACCTACGAGCAGCACTTC. It yields the protein CASSPASGSATYEQHF.

This clonotype was seen at least ten times. This rearrangement joins TRBV9 to TRBJ2-7; D call uncertain. V was pared by 4 bases and J by 5 bases, with 16 bases between. CDR3 length: 14 residues. The germline V gene has CDR1 SGDLS and CDR2 YYNGEE. In nucleotides, the CDR3 is TGTGCCAGCAGCTACCGGGCCTCGGCCGACGAGCAGTACTTC. Translating gives CASSYRASADEQYF.

The sample holds many counts of this clonotype. The chain uses TRBV19 and TRBJ1-1; D gene unclear. Between the trimmed V and J ends, which lost 3 bases and 1 base, there was a span of 9 bases. CDR1 LNHDA and CDR2 SQIVND come from the germline V gene (reference sequence). This CDR3 region has 14 residues. The CDR3 coding sequence is TGTGCCAGTAGTATCAGCAGAGAGAACACTGAAGCTTTCTTT. This codes for CASSISRENTEAFF.

This clonotype was observed many times. This chain links TRBV13 with TRBJ2-7, with no clear D. Trimming left V 1 base short and J 3 bases short, with 7 bases between. The CDR3 covers 13 residues. Germline-derived CDR1 and CDR2 are PRHDT and FYEKMQ (reference sequence). CDR3: CASSLVQYYEQYF. The DNA of the CDR3 is TGTGCCAGCAGCTTAGTACAGTACTACGAGCAGTACTTC.

This clonotype was observed a handful of times. A much larger clone differs from this one at a single base, so this may be a read error. The genes are TRBV20-1 and TRBJ1-4; TRBD1 matches 8 bases. Unmatched junction bases numbered 11, after V lost 1 base and J lost 7 bases. The length of the CDR3 is 16 residues. Germline CDR1 DFQATT, CDR2 SNEGSKA (reference sequence). The CDR3 nucleotides are TGCAGTGCTAGAGCCCGGGAGCAGGGGGCGTTTGAAAAACTGTTTTTT. Protein: CSARAREQGAFEKLFF.

A remark on this clonotype: A read error is possible here, since a much larger clone lies one base away. The V call is TRBV10-3, the J call TRBJ2-7, with 9 nucleotides matching TRBD2. Trimming cost V 6 bases and J 4 bases; bases outside gene matches: 10. Looked up from germline, CDR1 is ENHRY and CDR2 is SYGVKD. There are 15 residues in the CDR3. CDR3 in amino acids: CAIRARREGRYEQYF. As DNA, the CDR3 is TGTGCCATCAGGGCCCGGCGGGAGGGCCGGTACGAGCAGTACTTC.

This chain links TRBV6-5 with TRBJ1-1; D is ambiguous. The CDR3 consists of 16 residues. V lost 0 bases and J 3 bases, leaving 14 bases between the germline ends. Germline V gene lookup returns CDR1 MNHEY and CDR2 SVGAGI. The DNA of the CDR3 is TGTGCCAGCAGTTACTCGATCGGGGTCCCCTACACTGAAGCTTTCTTT. Encoded protein: CASSYSIGVPYTEAFF.

This clonotype was picked up a small number of times. DNA for the CDR3: TGTGCCAGCAGTTACATAGCGGGGAACCCTATAATCCAAGAGACCCAGTACTTC. It is translated as CASSYIAGNPIIQETQYF. J is TRBJ2-5 and V is TRBV6-2 or TRBV6-3, with 8 nucleotides matching TRBD2. Germline lookup yields CDR1 MNHEY and CDR2 SVGEGT. The CDR3 spans 18 residues. Trimming at V came to 2 bases and at J to 1 base, leaving 12 bases not matched to a gene.